Listed below are T cell receptor beta chains from one sample, sequenced in a study of OX40 agonist ivuxolimab in advanced cancers. Using immunoSEQ multiplex PCR, the repertoire was profiled, and TCRdb retains in-frame clones only, with some absent. The sample includes approximately 70,000 clones, 82% of them seen just once. The sequences come from CD4+ or CD8+ T cells sorted from blood, collected in a trial of the OX40 agonist ivuxolimab. The receptor source for this set is an adult with an advanced solid tumor such as melanoma, head and neck, liver or kidney cancer. Each CDR3 is given with its conserved first and last residue. A D gene is named only where the DNA matches it firmly.

D: .
length: 14
J: TRBJ1-2
V: TRBV28
CDR3: CASGEDLANYGYTF
DNA: TGTGCCAGCGGTGAGGACCTAGCTAACTATGGCTACACCTTC

D: .
length: 13
J: TRBJ2-1
V: TRBV9
CDR3: CASSVGPHNEQFF
DNA: TGTGCCAGCAGCGTGGGACCCCACAATGAGCAGTTCTTC

D: .
length: 14
J: TRBJ2-5
V: TRBV7-2
CDR3: CASSQRAFQETQYF
DNA: TGTGCCAGCAGCCAACGAGCCTTCCAAGAGACCCAGTACTTC

D: .
length: 14
J: TRBJ1-1
V: TRBV13
CDR3: CASSHRLGLGAAFF
DNA: TGTGCCAGCAGCCATAGGTTGGGCCTCGGTGCGGCTTTCTTT

D: .
length: 16
J: TRBJ1-5
V: TRBV4-1
CDR3: CASSQRTLYSNQPQHF
DNA: TGCGCCAGCAGCCAAAGAACGCTGTATAGCAATCAGCCCCAGCATTTT

D: TRBD2
length: 15
J: TRBJ2-5
V: TRBV5-1
CDR3: CASSLGLALQETQYF
DNA: TGCGCCAGCAGCCTGGGACTAGCCTTACAAGAGACCCAGTACTTC

D: .
length: 16
J: TRBJ2-1
V: TRBV11-2
CDR3: CASSPPPGQISDEQFF
DNA: TGTGCCAGCAGCCCTCCGCCCGGCCAGATTAGCGATGAGCAGTTCTTC

D: .
length: 15
J: TRBJ2-3
V: TRBV7-8
CDR3: CASSLGGAYTDTQYF
DNA: TGTGCCAGCAGCTTGGGGGGGGCGTACACAGATACGCAGTATTTT

D: .
length: 12
J: TRBJ1-2
V: TRBV7-9
CDR3: CASSPRDYGYTF
DNA: TGTGCCAGCAGCCCCCGGGACTATGGCTACACCTTC

D: .
length: 13
J: TRBJ1-2
V: TRBV6-6
CDR3: CASRERQAYGYTF
DNA: TGTGCCAGCAGAGAACGACAGGCCTATGGCTACACCTTC